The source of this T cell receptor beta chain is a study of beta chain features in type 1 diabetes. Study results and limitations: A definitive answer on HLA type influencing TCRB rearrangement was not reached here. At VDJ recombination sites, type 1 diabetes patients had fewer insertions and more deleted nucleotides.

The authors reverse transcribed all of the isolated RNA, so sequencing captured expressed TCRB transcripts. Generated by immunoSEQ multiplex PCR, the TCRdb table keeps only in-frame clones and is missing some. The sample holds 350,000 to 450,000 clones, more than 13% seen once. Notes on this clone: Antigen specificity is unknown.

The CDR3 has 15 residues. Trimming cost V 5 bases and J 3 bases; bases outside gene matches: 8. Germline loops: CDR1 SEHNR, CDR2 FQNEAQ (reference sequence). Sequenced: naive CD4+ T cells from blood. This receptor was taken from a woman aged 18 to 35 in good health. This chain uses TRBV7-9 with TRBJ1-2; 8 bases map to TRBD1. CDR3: CASSDLDRGHYGYTF. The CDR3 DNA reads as TGTGCCAGCAGCGACCTTGACAGGGGACACTATGGCTACACCTTC.